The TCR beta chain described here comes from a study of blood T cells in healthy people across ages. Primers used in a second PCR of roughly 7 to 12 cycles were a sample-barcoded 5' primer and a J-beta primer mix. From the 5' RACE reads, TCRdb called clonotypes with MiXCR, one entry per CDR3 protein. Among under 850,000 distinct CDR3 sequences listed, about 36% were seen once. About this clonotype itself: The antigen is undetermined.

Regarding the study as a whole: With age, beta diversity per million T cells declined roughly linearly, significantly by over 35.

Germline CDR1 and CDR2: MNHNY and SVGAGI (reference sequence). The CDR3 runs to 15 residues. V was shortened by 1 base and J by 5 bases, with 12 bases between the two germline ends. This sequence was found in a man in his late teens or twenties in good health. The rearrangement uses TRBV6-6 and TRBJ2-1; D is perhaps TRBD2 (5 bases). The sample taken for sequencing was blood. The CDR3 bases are TGTGCCAGCAGTTACTTAGTCGGAGGAAACAATGAGCAGTTCTTC. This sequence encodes CASSYLVGGNNEQFF.